The 14 T cell receptor beta chains presented below share a single source sample, sequenced in a study of neoadjuvant nivolumab and ipilimumab in lung cancer. The assay was immunoSEQ multiplex PCR, and TCRdb's table has in-frame clones only and misses some. This sample yields 9,500 to 10,000 clones, of which 70% to 80% are seen a single time; around 7% belongs to the top ten. This material consisted of tumor tissue, taken after neoadjuvant nivolumab, alone or with ipilimumab, at or shortly before surgery. These receptors were taken from an adult with non-small cell lung cancer. Some clones in this sample may be carry-over from other donors' samples.

A few counts support this clone. One junction end disagrees with the germline gene, perhaps due to a read error. This chain joins TRBV4-2 and TRBJ2-7, with unresolved D. This CDR3 comprises 11 residues. CDR1 and CDR2 (germline): LGHNA, YNFKEQ. CDR3 sequence: CASSQGSEQYF. CDR3 nucleotide sequence: TGTGCCAGCAGTCAAGGGTCGGAGCAGTACTTC.

This clone came up a few times. The chain carries TRBV4-3 and TRBJ1-2; 10 bases match TRBD1. V shed 6 bases and J 7 bases; nucleotides not matched to a gene: 11. CDR1 is LGHNA, CDR2 YSLEER, per germline. This CDR3 spans 15 amino acids. The CDR3 DNA is TGCGCCAGCAGTCAGGACAGGGGGACGTCGGGTGGCTACACCTTC. The encoded protein is CASSQDRGTSGGYTF.

J is TRBJ2-1 and V is TRBV6-5; no reliable D call. Germline CDR1 MNHEY, CDR2 SVGAGI. V was pared by 6 bases and J by 9 bases, with 18 bases between. This CDR3 spans 14 amino acids. CDR3 protein: CASSYELDHVEQFF. In DNA, the CDR3 is TGTGCCAGCAGCTATGAGTTGGACCACGTTGAGCAGTTCTTC.

V usage is TRBV4-1 and J usage is TRBJ2-7; 12 bases are a match to TRBD2. CDR3 length: 15 amino acids. The V segment lost 3 bases and the J segment 3 bases; nucleotides outside the gene matches: 3. Per germline, CDR1 MGHRA and CDR2 YSYEKL. The CDR3 spells CASSQTSGSYYEQYF. Written as DNA, the CDR3 is TGCGCCAGCAGCCAGACTAGCGGGAGTTACTACGAGCAGTACTTC.

The chain links TRBV4-1 to TRBJ1-3, with 9 positions matching TRBD1. This CDR3 has 18 residues. Looked up from germline, CDR1 is MGHRA and CDR2 is YSYEKL. V gave up 0 bases and J gave up 0 bases; unmatched junction bases: 6. The CDR3, as DNA: TGCGCCAGCAGCCAAGACTCAACAGGGGGCCGCTCTGGAAACACCATATATTTT. Its protein is CASSQDSTGGRSGNTIYF.

This clone was seen a few times. DNA of the CDR3: TGTGCCAGCAAACCTCCGGGACTAGCGGGAGGATACAATGAGCAGTTCTTC. It is translated as CASKPPGLAGGYNEQFF. The chain joins TRBV7-9 to TRBJ2-1; 15 nucleotides agree with TRBD2. In germline, CDR1 is SEHNR, CDR2 FQNEAQ (reference sequence). The CDR3 consists of 17 residues. Germline trimming cut 7 bases from V and 4 bases from J; bases unmatched to any gene: 8.

This chain joins TRBV25-1 and TRBJ1-2; tentatively, D is TRBD1 (5 bases). V lost 8 bases, J lost 4 bases, and 14 bases lay in between. Germline lookup yields CDR1 MGHDK and CDR2 SYGVNS. This CDR3 is built from 13 residues. The CDR3 nucleotides read TGTGCCAGCGGCTCGGGGGTGGGCTATGGCTACACCTTC. Amino acids: CASGSGVGYGYTF.

J is TRBJ1-5 and V is TRBV18; unclear D gene. In germline, CDR1 is KGHSH, CDR2 LQKENI. This CDR3 has 13 residues. Trimming left V 2 bases short and J 2 bases short, with 4 bases between. CDR3 nucleotides: TGTGCCAGCTCACCAGAAGGCAATCAGCCCCAGCATTTT. Its protein is CASSPEGNQPQHF. Using reference TRBV18 and TRBJ1-5 for the parts outside the CDR3, the full variable domain is NAGVMQNPRHLVRRRGQEARLRCSPMKGHSHVYWYRQLPEEGLKFMVYLQKENIIDESGMPKERFSAEFPKEGPSILRIQQVVRGDSAAYFCASSPEGNQPQHFGDGTRLSIL.

This clone was observed a few times. The chain combines TRBV7-2 with TRBJ1-2; D gene unclear. CDR3 size: 16 residues. Germline CDR1 SGHTA, CDR2 FQGNSA. V was pared by 5 bases and J by 4 bases, with 20 bases between. This chain's CDR3 is CASSPHSGVLSYGYTF. DNA for the CDR3: TGTGCCAGCAGCCCCCACAGTGGGGTACTTAGCTATGGCTACACCTTC.

The chain is built from TRBV19 and TRBJ2-7; TRBD1 might be the D (6 bases). Germline CDR1 and CDR2: LNHDA and SQIVND (reference sequence). This CDR3 region has 15 residues. Trimming cost V 9 bases and J 3 bases, with 21 bases left between them. The CDR3 coding sequence is TGTGCCAGCTCGAGGACGACAGGTCCCCTCTACGAGCAGTACTTC. Translating it yields CASSRTTGPLYEQYF.

The chain combines TRBV18 with TRBJ2-1, with D possibly matching TRBD2 (7 bases). V shed 4 bases and J shed 3 bases, with 22 bases lying between them. The CDR3 totals 18 residues. Germline V gene sequence: CDR1 KGHSH, CDR2 LQKENI. The DNA for the CDR3 is TGTGCCAGCTCACATGGCTTTAGAAGGGGGGGATACTACAATGAGCAGTTCTTC. Protein sequence: CASSHGFRRGGYYNEQFF.

The V call is TRBV6-5, the J call TRBJ1-1, with D perhaps matching TRBD1 (5 bases). Germline loops: CDR1 MNHEY, CDR2 SVGAGI. V was cut by 5 bases and J by 2 bases, with 9 bases left in between. CDR3 length equals 13 residues. The CDR3: CASSGRTNTEAFF. CDR3 DNA sequence: TGTGCCAGCAGTGGACGGACAAACACTGAAGCTTTCTTT.

This sequence joins TRBV6-5 and TRBJ1-2; D perhaps matches TRBD1 (5 bases). Per germline, CDR1 MNHEY and CDR2 SVGAGI. Trimming removed 6 bases from V and 2 bases from J, with 16 bases in between. The length of the CDR3 is 15 residues. The CDR3 nucleotides read TGTGCCAGCAGACCCGACAGAGGGGACAACTATGGCTACACCTTC. Translation gives CASRPDRGDNYGYTF.

The genes are TRBV11-1 and TRBJ2-1, with 11 bases identical to TRBD1. V trimming: 4 bases; J trimming: 1 base; junction bases outside the gene matches: 6. The CDR3 totals 17 residues. Germline lookup yields CDR1 SGHAT and CDR2 FQDESV (reference sequence). The CDR3 nucleotides read TGTGCCAGCAGCTCTTGGACAGGGGGCGATTCCTACAATGAGCAGTTCTTC. This encodes CASSSWTGGDSYNEQFF.